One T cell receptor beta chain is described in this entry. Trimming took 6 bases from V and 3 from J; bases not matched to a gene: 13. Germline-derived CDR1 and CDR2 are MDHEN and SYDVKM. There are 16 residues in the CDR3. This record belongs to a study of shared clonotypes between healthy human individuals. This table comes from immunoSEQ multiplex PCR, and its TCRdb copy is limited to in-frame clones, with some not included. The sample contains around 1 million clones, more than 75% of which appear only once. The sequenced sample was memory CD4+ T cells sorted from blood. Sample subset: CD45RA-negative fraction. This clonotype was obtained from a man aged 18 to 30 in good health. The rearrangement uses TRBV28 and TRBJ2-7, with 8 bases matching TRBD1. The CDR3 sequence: CASSPDRAVRGYEQYF. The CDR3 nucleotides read TGTGCCAGCAGCCCGGACAGGGCGGTTCGGGGCTACGAGCAGTACTTC.